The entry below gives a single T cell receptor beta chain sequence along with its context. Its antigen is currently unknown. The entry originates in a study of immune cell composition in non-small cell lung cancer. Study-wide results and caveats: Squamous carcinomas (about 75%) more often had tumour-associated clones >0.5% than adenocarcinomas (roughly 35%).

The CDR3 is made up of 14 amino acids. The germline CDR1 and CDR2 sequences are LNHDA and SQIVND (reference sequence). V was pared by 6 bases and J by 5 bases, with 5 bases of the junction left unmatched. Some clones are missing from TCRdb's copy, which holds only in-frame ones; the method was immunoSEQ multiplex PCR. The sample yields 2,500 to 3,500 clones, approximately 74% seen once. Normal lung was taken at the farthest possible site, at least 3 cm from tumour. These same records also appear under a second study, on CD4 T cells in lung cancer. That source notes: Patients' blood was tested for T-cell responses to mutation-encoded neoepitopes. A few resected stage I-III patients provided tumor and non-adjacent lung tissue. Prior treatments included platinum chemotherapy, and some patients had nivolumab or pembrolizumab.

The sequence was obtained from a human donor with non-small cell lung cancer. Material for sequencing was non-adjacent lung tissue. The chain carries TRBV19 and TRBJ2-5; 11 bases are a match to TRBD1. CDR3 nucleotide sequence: TGTGCCAGTAGCCGGACAGGGGGCTTTGAGACCCAGTACTTC. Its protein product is CASSRTGGFETQYF.